This paragraph covers one TCR beta chain sequence. This entry is derived from a study of CD8 T cells in Susac syndrome. Germline assignment: CDR1 DFQATT and CDR2 SNEGSKA (reference sequence). Trimming took off 3 bases at V and 4 bases at J, with 13 bases between the two ends. CDR3 size: 14 residues. RNA amounts of about 0.5 to 1 ug underwent reverse transcription with random hexamers. TCRdb reprocessed the immunoSEQ multiplex PCR reads with MiXCR, giving one entry per CDR3 protein. The sample carries some 120,000 distinct CDR3 sequences, around 94% recorded once. Negative isolation was used for CD8+ and CD4+ T cells and FACS enrichment for TEMRA cells.

The material sequenced was CD4+ T cells from PBMCs. The chain carries TRBV20-1 and TRBJ2-1; D ambiguous. This sequence was found in a human donor with multiple sclerosis. The CDR3 nucleotides are TGCAGTGCTAGTCCGACCCTACTTTACAATGAGCAGTTCTTC. It codes for CSASPTLLYNEQFF.